The source of this T cell receptor (beta chain) is a study of patients and donors after allogeneic stem cell transplantation. Each CDR3 protein gets one entry after TCRdb re-called the RT-PCR reads with MiXCR. The repertoire holds hundreds of thousands of distinct CDR3 sequences, with 16% as singletons. CDR1 and CDR2 (germline): LNHDA, SQIVND (reference sequence). This CDR3 spans 15 amino acids. V gave up 5 bases and J gave up 4 bases, with 17 bases separating them. The rearrangement joins TRBV19 to TRBJ1-1, with D possibly matching TRBD1 (6 bases). The source material was blood, either unsorted or a sorted T cell fraction (not recorded which). The sequence derives from a human donor who was either an allogeneic HSCT recipient or a stem cell or donor lymphocyte infusion donor (not recorded which). It is not recorded whose cells these are; they may come from a transplant donor. The CDR3 region has the DNA TGTGCCAGTAGTGCGTATACAGGGATGGGCACTGAAGCTTTCTTT. Protein sequence: CASSAYTGMGTEAFF.